What follows describes a single T cell receptor beta chain. Its antigen is not yet known. Base qualities were left out, and no much larger clone turns up one base away. The roughly 39 donors, aged about 6 to 100 years, were systemically healthy Caucasian individuals from Russia. Approximately 9.7 milliliters of peripheral blood were drawn from each donor into EDTA-treated Vacutainer tubes. PBMCs were isolated by Ficoll-Paque density-gradient centrifugation, with at least 6 million obtained per sample. Total RNA, at least 6 micrograms per sample, was extracted from PBMCs with Trizol reagent. For every donor, flow cytometry on a PBMC aliquot measured the percentage of naive CD45RAhigh/CD27high T cells. The sample originates from a study of blood T cells in healthy people across ages (dated by TCRdb to about 2015). In terms of the full investigation: In model experiments, template switching captured roughly one uniquely barcoded TCR beta cDNA molecule for every two T cells. Using the same blood draw, the study looked at two additional independent replicas of 1 million unique cDNA reads for two donors, one aged 18 to 29 and the other aged 80 or older. Donors were grouped into four age groups: young (average 16 years), middle-aged (approximately 41), aged (around 56) and long-lived (about 82). The study measured age-related changes in TCR beta repertoire diversity using deep sequencing normalized with unique cDNA molecular identifiers. To avoid experimental bias, donors of different ages were distributed randomly across sequencing lanes.

The library was generated by 5' RACE. TCRdb lists the instrument as Illumina HiSeq 2500. A second PCR of about 6 to 11 cycles was performed with a sample-barcoded 5' primer and a J-beta primer mix. Each TCR beta cDNA molecule received a unique molecular identifier from a template-switch 5' adaptor carrying 12 random nucleotides. At least 2.5 million CDR3-containing paired-end reads were obtained from each sample. All of the RNA was converted into first-strand cDNA using the Mint cDNA synthesis kit, with a TRBC-specific oligonucleotide serving as the primer. All cDNA was treated with uracil-DNA glycosylase and then went through a first 18-cycle PCR with the universal primers M1SS and BC2_uni_R. The paper's data handling went like this. Normalization of each sample was performed by random selection of 1 million high-quality reads, each carrying a distinct molecular identifier. Reads sharing molecular identifiers were discarded rather than binned into consensus sequences. MiTCR, with a Q25 quality threshold and the strictest error-elimination algorithm, was used for CDR3 identification, clonotype clustering and error correction. A nonparametric unseen species model using Euler transformation provided a lower-bound estimate of total TCR beta diversity. In TCRdb, the public reads were trimmed at Q25 with fastp and aligned with MiXCR, with productive beta chains retained. Each CDR3 protein gets just one entry, which takes the most common genes and DNA from the rows behind it. It is TCRdb's table, rather than the study itself, that gives the V and J calls and clone size. This sample is represented by approximately 1.5 million distinct CDR3 sequences; around 36% of them were singletons. The ten largest account for over 9% of the sample.

CDR1 and CDR2 were assigned from the germline V gene (reference sequence) as MNHNY and SVGAGI. The CDR3, cysteine through phenylalanine, is 13 amino acids long. Only the CDR3 DNA is retained, 39 bases long and in frame from the first base. The V and J ends are trimmed by 10 bases and 7 bases, leaving 19 bases between them. Study-wide findings and limitations: Compared with the aged group, the long-lived group had more naive CD4+ T cells, fewer expanded clones and increased TCR diversity, suggesting age selection. Because profiling used bulk unsorted PBMCs, naive and antigen-experienced compartments could not be compared conclusively. As age increased, observed TCR beta diversity per million T cells dropped in a roughly linear way, and a significant reduction was already evident by age about 40. Donor CMV infection status was unknown, potentially confounding age-related changes in expanded clonotypes. There was a strong correlation between observed TCR beta diversity and the percentage of naive T cells measured by flow cytometry. Total diversity estimates from one million sequenced T cells were considered lower bounds and underestimates.

The receptor was isolated from a woman between 25 and 40 years old in good health. The source material was blood. The chain was built from TRBV6-6 and TRBJ1-2; the best D guess is TRBD1, with 6 bases matching. The bases read TGTGCCACCAAGGGACAAACTTTGACTGGCTACACCTTC. Its protein reads: CATKGQTLTGYTF.